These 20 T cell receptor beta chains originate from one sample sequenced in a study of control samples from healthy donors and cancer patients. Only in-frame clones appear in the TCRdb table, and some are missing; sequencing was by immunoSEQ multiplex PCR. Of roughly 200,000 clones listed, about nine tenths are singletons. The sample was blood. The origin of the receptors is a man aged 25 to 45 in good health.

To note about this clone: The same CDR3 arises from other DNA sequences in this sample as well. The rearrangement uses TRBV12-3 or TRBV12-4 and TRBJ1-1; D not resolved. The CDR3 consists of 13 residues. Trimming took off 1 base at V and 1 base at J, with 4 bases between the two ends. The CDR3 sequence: CASSLGPNTEAFF. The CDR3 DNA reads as TGTGCCAGCAGTTTAGGGCCGAACACTGAAGCTTTCTTT.

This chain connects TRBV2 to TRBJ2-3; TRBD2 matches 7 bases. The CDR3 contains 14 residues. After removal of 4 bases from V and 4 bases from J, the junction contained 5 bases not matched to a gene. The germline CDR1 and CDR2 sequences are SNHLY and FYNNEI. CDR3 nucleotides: TGTGCCAGCAGTGCCAGACTAGCCGCAGATACGCAGTATTTT. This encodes CASSARLAADTQYF. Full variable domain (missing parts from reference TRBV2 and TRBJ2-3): EPEVTQTPSHQVTQMGQEVILRCVPISNHLYFYWYRQILGQKVEFLVSFYNNEISEKSEIFDDQFSVERPDGSNFTLKIRSTKLEDSAMYFCASSARLAADTQYFGPGTRLTVL.

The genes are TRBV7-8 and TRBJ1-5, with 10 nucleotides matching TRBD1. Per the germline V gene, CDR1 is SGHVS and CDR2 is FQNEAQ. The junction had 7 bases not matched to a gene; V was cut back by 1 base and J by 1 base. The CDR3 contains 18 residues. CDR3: CASSLEVRTGGSNQPQHF. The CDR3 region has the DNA TGTGCCAGCAGCTTAGAGGTGCGGACAGGGGGAAGCAATCAGCCCCAGCATTTT.

The CDR3 loop is CATTLGTPPGETQYF. The CDR3 DNA is TGTGCCACAACGCTAGGGACGCCCCCGGGGGAGACCCAGTACTTC. The chain is built from TRBV6-5 and TRBJ2-5, with D tentatively TRBD1 or TRBD2 (5 bases each). This CDR3 is built from 15 residues. V was pared by 10 bases and J by 5 bases, with 23 bases between. Germline-derived CDR1 and CDR2 are MNHEY and SVGAGI.

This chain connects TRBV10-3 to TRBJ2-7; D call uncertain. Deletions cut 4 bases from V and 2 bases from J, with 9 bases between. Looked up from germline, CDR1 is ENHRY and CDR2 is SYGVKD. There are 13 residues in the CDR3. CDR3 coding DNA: TGTGCCATCAGTGGTTCAGGCACCTACGAGCAGTACTTC. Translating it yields CAISGSGTYEQYF.

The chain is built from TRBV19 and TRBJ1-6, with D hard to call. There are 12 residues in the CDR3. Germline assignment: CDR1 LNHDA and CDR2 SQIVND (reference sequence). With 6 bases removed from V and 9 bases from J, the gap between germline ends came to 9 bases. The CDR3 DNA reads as TGTGCCAGTAGCCGATGGGGTTCACCCCTCCACTTT. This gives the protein CASSRWGSPLHF.

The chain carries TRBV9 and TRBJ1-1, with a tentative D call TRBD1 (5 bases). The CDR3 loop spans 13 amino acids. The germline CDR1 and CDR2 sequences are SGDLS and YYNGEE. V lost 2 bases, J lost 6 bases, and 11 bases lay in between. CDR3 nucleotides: TGTGCCAGCAGCGTCGTAGGGGCCTCTGAAGCTTTCTTT. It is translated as CASSVVGASEAFF.

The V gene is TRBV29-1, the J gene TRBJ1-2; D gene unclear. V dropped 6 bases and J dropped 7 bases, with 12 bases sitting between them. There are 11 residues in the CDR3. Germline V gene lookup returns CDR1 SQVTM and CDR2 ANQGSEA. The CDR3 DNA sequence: TGCAGCGTCTATTCGGGTGGTGGCTACACCTTC. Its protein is CSVYSGGGYTF.

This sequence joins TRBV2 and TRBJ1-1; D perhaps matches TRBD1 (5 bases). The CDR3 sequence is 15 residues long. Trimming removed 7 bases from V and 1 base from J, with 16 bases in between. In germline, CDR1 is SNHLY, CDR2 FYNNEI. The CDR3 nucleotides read TGTGCCAGCACTAGACCCAGCGGGGGGAACACTGAAGCTTTCTTT. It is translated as CASTRPSGGNTEAFF.

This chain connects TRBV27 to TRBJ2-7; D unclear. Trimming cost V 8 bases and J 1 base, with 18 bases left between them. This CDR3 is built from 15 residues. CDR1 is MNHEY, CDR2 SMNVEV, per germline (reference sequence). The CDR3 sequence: CASAQIGQKSYEQYF. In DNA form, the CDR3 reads TGTGCCAGCGCCCAAATTGGGCAGAAGTCCTACGAGCAGTACTTC.

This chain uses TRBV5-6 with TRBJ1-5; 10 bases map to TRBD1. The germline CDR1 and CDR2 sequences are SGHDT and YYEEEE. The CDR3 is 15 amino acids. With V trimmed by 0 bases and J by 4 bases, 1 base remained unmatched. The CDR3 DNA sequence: TGTGCCAGCAGCTTGGGACAGGGGGCTAATCAGCCCCAGCATTTT. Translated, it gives CASSLGQGANQPQHF.

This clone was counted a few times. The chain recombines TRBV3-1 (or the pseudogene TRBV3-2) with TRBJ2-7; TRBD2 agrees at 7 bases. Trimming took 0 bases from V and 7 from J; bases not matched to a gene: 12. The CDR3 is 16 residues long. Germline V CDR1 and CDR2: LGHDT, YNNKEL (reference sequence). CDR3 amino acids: CASSQDPSGRAWEQYF. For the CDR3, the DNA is TGTGCCAGCAGCCAAGATCCTAGCGGCCGGGCGTGGGAGCAGTACTTC.

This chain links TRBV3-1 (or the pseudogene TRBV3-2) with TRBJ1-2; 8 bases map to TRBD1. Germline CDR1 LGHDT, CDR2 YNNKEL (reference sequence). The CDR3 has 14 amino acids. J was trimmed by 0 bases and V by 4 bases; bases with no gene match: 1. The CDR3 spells CASSRQGPNYGYTF. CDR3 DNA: TGTGCCAGCAGCCGACAGGGGCCTAACTATGGCTACACCTTC.

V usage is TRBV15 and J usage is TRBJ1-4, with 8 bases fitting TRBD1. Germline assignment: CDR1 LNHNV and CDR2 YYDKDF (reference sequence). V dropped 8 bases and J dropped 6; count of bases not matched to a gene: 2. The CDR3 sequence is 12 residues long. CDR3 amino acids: CATGQGDEKLFF. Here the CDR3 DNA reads TGTGCCACCGGACAGGGTGATGAAAAACTGTTTTTT.

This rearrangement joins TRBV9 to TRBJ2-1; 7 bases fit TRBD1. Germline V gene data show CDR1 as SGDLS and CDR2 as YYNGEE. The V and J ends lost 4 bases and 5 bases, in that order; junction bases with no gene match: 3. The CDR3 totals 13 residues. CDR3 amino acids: CASSRDRDNEQFF. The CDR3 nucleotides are TGTGCCAGCAGCCGGGACAGAGACAATGAGCAGTTCTTC.

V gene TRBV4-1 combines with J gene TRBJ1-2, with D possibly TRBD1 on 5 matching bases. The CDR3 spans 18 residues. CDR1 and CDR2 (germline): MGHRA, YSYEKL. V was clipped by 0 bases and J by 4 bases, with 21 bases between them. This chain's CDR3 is CASSQDQGAKVSVYGYTF. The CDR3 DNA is TGCGCCAGCAGCCAAGATCAGGGAGCTAAAGTGTCAGTCTATGGCTACACCTTC.

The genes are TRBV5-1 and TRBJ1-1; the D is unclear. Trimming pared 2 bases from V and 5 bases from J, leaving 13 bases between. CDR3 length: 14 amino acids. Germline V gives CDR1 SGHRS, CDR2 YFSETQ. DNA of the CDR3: TGCGCCAGCAGCTTTGTCTCGCCGGGAACTGAAGCTTTCTTT. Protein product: CASSFVSPGTEAFF.

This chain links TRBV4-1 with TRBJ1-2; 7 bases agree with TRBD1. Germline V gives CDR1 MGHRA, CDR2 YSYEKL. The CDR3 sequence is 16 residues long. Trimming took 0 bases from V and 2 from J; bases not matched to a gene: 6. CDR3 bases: TGCGCCAGCAGCCAAGAGGCAGGGGGACGGAACTATGGCTACACCTTC. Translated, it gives CASSQEAGGRNYGYTF.

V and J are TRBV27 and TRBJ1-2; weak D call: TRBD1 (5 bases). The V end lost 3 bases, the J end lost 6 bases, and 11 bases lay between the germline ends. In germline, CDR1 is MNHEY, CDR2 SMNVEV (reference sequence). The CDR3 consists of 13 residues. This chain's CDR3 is CASSLAQGNGYTF. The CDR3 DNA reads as TGTGCCAGCAGTTTGGCCCAGGGTAATGGCTACACCTTC.

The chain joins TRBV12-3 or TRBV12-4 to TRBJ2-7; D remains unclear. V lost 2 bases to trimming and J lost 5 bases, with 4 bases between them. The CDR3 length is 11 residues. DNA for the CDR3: TGTGCCAGCAGTTTAACCCACGAGCAGTACTTC. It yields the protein CASSLTHEQYF.